The sequence of this T cell receptor (beta chain) was determined in a study of OX40 agonist ivuxolimab in advanced cancers. For the study at large: Of the participants, more than 35% had some prior anti-PD-1, anti-PD-L1 or anti-CTLA-4 therapy, which was allowed.

Whole-study findings and limits: Dosing at 0.1 to 3.0 mg/kg was accompanied by clonal expansion of CD4+ and CD8+ blood T cells by week 6. Partial responders at 0.1-3.0 mg/kg had among the lowest clonal expansion. On average, CD8+ T cells had more expanded clones than CD4+.

As for this clone: As yet, its antigen is unknown.

The method was immunoSEQ multiplex PCR; TCRdb's version includes in-frame clones alone and lacks a portion of them. The table lists about 69,000 clones, approximately 81% of them singletons. The germline V gene encodes CDR1 LNHNV and CDR2 YYDKDF (reference sequence). J was trimmed by 0 bases and V by 3 bases; bases with no gene match: 7. The CDR3 spans 16 residues. The material sequenced was CD4+ or CD8+ T cells sorted from blood, taken in a trial of the OX40 agonist ivuxolimab. The chain carries TRBV15 and TRBJ2-7, with 8 bases aligning to TRBD1. The sequence was collected from an adult with an advanced solid tumor such as melanoma, head and neck, liver or kidney cancer. The CDR3: CATSREGTGHSYEQYF. CDR3 DNA: TGTGCCACCAGCAGGGAAGGGACAGGTCACTCCTACGAGCAGTACTTC.